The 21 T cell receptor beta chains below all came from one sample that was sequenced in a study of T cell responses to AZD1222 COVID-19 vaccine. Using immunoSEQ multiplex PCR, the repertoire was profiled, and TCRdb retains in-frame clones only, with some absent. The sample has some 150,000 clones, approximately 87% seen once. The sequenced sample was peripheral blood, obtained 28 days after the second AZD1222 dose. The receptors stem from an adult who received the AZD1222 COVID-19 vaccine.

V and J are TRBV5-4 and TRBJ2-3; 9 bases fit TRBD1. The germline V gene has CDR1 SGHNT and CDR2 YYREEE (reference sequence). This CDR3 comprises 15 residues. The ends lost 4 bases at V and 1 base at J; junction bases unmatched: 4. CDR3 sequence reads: CASSVDRGGTDTQYF. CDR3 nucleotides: TGTGCCAGCAGCGTGGACAGGGGAGGCACAGATACGCAGTATTTT. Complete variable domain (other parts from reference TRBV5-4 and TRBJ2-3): ETGVTQSPTHLIKTRGQQVTLRCSSQSGHNTVSWYQQALGQGPQFIFQYYREEENGRGNFPPRFSGLQFPNYSSELNVNALELDDSALYLCASSVDRGGTDTQYFGPGTRLTVL.

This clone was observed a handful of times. The CDR3 DNA reads as TGTGCCACCGGCAAGGGGCGCTCCGGCTATGGCTACACCTTC. It codes for CATGKGRSGYGYTF. The chain is built from TRBV24-1 and TRBJ1-2, with D tentatively TRBD1 (5 bases). With 9 bases removed from V and 4 bases from J, the gap between germline ends came to 17 bases. Germline CDR1 and CDR2: KGHDR and SFDVKD. The CDR3 is made up of 14 amino acids.

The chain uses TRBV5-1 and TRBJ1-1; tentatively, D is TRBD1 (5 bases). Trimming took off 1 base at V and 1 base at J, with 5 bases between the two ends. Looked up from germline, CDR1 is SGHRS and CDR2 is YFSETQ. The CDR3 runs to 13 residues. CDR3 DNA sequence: TGCGCCAGCAGCTTGACAGGGAACACTGAAGCTTTCTTT. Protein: CASSLTGNTEAFF.

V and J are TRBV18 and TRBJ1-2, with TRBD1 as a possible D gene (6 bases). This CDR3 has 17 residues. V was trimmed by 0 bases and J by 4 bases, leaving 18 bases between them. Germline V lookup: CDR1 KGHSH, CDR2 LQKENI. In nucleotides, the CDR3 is TGTGCCAGCTCACCACCTTTCGCGCAGGGGAACCTCTATGGCTACACCTTC. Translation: CASSPPFAQGNLYGYTF.

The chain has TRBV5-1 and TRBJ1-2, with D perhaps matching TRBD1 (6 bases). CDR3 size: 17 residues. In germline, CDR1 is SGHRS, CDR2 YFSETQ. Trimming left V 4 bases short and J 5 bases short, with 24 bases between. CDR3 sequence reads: CASSPYWGGEDGYGYTF. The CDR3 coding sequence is TGCGCCAGCAGCCCCTATTGGGGGGGCGAGGATGGGTATGGCTACACCTTC.

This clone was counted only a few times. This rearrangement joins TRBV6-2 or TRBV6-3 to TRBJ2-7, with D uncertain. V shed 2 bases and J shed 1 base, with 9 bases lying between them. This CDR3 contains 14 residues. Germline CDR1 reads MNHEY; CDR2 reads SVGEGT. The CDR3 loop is CASSYPGTSYEQYF. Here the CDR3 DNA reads TGTGCCAGCAGTTACCCAGGTACATCCTACGAGCAGTACTTC.

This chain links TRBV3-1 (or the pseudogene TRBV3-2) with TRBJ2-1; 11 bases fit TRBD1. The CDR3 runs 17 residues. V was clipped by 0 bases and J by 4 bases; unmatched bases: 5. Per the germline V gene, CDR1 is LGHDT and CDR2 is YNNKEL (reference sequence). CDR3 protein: CASSQERGTGGYNEQFF. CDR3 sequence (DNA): TGTGCCAGCAGCCAAGAAAGAGGGACAGGGGGTTACAATGAGCAGTTCTTC.

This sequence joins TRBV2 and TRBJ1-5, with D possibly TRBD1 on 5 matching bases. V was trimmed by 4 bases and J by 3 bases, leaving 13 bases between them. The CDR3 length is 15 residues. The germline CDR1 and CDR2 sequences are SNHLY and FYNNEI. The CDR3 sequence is CASSGGPITNQPQHF. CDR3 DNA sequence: TGTGCCAGCAGTGGGGGACCTATAACCAATCAGCCCCAGCATTTT.

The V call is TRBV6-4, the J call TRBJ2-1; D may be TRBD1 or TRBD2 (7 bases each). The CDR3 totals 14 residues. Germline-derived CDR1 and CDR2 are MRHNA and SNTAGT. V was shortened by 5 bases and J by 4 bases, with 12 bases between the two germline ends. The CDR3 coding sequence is TGTGCCAGCAGTCGGCAGGGGGGGTACAATGAGCAGTTCTTC. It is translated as CASSRQGGYNEQFF.

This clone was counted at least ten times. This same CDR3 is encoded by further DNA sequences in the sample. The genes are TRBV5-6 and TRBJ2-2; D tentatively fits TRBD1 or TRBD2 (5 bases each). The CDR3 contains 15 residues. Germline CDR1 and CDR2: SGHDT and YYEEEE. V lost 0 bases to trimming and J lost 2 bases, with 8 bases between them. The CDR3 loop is CASSLVGVNTGELFF. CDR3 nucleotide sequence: TGTGCCAGCAGCTTGGTGGGGGTTAACACCGGGGAGCTGTTTTTT.

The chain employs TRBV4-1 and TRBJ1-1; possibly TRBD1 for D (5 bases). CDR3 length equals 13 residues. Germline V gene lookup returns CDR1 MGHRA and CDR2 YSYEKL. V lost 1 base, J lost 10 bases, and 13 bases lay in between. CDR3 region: CASSQVVGAGAFF. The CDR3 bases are TGCGCCAGCAGCCAAGTCGTAGGGGCAGGAGCTTTCTTT.

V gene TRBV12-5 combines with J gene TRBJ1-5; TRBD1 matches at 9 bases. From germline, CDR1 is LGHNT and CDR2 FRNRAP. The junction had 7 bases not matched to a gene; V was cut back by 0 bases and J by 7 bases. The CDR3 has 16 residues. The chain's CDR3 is CASGLVPTGGDQPQHF. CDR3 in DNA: TGTGCTAGTGGTTTGGTACCGACAGGGGGTGACCAGCCCCAGCATTTT. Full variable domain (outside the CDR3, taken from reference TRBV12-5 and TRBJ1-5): DARVTQTPRHKVTEMGQEVTMRCQPILGHNTVFWYRQTMMQGLELLAYFRNRAPLDDSGMPKDRFSAEMPDATLATLKIQPSEPRDSAVYFCASGLVPTGGDQPQHFGDGTRLSIL.

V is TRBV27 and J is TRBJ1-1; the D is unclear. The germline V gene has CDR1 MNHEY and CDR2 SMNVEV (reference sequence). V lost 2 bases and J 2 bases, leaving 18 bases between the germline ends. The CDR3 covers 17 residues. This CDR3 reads CASSLGPSGVINTEAFF. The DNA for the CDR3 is TGTGCCAGCAGTTTAGGGCCCAGCGGAGTCATTAACACTGAAGCTTTCTTT.

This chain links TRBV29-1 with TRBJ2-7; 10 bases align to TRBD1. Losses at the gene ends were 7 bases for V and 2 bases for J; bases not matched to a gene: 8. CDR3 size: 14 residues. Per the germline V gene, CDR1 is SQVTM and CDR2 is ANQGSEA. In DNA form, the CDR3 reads TGCAGCGCCCGACAGGGGGCCTCGACCTACGAGCAGTACTTC. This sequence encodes CSARQGASTYEQYF.

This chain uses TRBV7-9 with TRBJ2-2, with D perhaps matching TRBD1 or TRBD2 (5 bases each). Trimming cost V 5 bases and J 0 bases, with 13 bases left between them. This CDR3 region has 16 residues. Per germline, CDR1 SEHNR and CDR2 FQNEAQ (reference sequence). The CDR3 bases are TGTGCCAGCAGCCATCGGGGCAGGGCGAACACCGGGGAGCTGTTTTTT. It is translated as CASSHRGRANTGELFF. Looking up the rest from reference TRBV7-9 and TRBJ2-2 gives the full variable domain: DTGVSQNPRHKITKRGQNVTFRCDPISEHNRLYWYRQTLGQGPEFLTYFQNEAQLEKSRLLSDRFSAERPKGSFSTLEIQRTEQGDSAMYLCASSHRGRANTGELFFGEGSRLTVL.

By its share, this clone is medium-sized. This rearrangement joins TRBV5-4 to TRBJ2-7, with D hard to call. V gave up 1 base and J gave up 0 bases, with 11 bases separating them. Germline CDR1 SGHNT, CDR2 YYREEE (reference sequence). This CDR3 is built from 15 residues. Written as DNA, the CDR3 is TGTGCCAGCAGCTTGATGATGACGGCCTCCTACGAGCAGTACTTC. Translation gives CASSLMMTASYEQYF.

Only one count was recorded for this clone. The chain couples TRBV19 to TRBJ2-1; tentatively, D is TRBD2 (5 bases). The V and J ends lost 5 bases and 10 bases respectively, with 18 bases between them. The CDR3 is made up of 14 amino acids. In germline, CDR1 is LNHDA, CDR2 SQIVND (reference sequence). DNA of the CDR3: TGTGCCAGTAGTCCCCGCGTGGACTTGTACGAGCAGTTCTTC. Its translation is CASSPRVDLYEQFF.

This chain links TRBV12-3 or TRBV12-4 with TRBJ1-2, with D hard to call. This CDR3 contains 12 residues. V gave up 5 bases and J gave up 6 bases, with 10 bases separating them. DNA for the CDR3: TGTGCCAGCAGTACCACTGGGGATGGCTACACCTTC. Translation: CASSTTGDGYTF.

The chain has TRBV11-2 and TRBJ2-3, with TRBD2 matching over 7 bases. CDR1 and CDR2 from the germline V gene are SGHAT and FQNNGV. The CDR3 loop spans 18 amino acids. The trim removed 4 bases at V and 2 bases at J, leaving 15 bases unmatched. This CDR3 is CASSSPPLAANYTDTQYF. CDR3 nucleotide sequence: TGTGCCAGCAGCTCCCCCCCCCTAGCGGCCAATTACACAGATACGCAGTATTTT.

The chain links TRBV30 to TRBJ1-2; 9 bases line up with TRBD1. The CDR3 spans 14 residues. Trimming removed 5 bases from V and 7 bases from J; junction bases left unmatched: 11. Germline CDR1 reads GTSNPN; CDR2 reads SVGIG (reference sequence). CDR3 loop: CAWAGDREIFGYTF. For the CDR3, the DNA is TGTGCCTGGGCAGGGGACAGGGAAATTTTTGGCTACACCTTC.

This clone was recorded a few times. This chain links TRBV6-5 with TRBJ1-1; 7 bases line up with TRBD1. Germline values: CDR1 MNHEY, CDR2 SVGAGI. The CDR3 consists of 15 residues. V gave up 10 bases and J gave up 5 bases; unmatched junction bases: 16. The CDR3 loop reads CATSGGPLPMTEAFF. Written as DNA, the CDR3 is TGTGCCACTTCAGGGGGACCTTTACCTATGACTGAAGCTTTCTTT.